Listed here are 5 T cell receptor beta chains from one sample, sequenced in a study of cytomegalovirus exposure and HLA in healthy donors. The PCR employed 60 Vbeta primers together with 13 Jbeta primers. Some clones are missing from TCRdb's copy, which holds only in-frame ones; the method was immunoSEQ multiplex PCR. The sample includes roughly 70,000 clones, 74% of them seen just once. What was sequenced was PBMCs. These TCRs come from a human donor in good health.

The V and J genes are TRBV30 and TRBJ1-5; possibly TRBD1 for D (6 bases). Germline V lookup: CDR1 GTSNPN, CDR2 SVGIG (reference sequence). V was trimmed by 1 base and J by 5 bases, leaving 12 bases between them. The CDR3 is 14 residues long. In DNA, the CDR3 is TGTGCCTGGAGTGGGACAGCGAAATATCAGCCCCAGCATTTT. Amino acids: CAWSGTAKYQPQHF.

The chain employs TRBV28 and TRBJ2-5; maybe TRBD2 (7 bases). Germline V gene sequence: CDR1 MDHEN, CDR2 SYDVKM. The length of the CDR3 is 14 residues. The V and J ends lost 5 bases and 1 base respectively, with 11 bases between them. CDR3 protein: CASSKGGSQETQYF. CDR3 nucleotide sequence: TGTGCCAGCAGTAAGGGGGGGAGCCAAGAGACCCAGTACTTC. The full variable domain, in which reference TRBV28 and TRBJ2-5 provide the parts outside the CDR3, is DVKVTQSSRYLVKRTGEKVFLECVQDMDHENMFWYRQDPGLGLRLIYFSYDVKMKEKGDIPEGYSVSREKKERFSLILESASTNQTSMYLCASSKGGSQETQYFGPGTRLLVL.

The chain joins TRBV30 to TRBJ2-4; the D is unclear. CDR3 length: 17 amino acids. The V end lost 0 bases, the J end lost 1 base, and 16 bases lay between the germline ends. Germline CDR1 is GTSNPN and CDR2 is SVGIG (reference sequence). For the CDR3, the DNA is TGTGCCTGGAGTGTACTACATTTTAGAGAGGCCAAAAACATTCAGTACTTC. The encoded protein is CAWSVLHFREAKNIQYF.

J is TRBJ2-7 and V is TRBV7-6, with D unclear. V lost 1 base, J lost 0 bases, and 13 bases lay in between. The CDR3 loop spans 16 amino acids. Germline assignment: CDR1 SGHVS and CDR2 FNYEAQ. The DNA of the CDR3 is TGTGCCAGCAGCTTAGAAGGCAGGCCCCCCTCCTACGAGCAGTACTTC. Its translation is CASSLEGRPPSYEQYF.

V and J are TRBV30 and TRBJ2-1; 9 bases match TRBD1. Trimming took 1 base from V and 9 from J; bases not matched to a gene: 7. The CDR3 extends over 14 amino acids. CDR1 is GTSNPN, CDR2 SVGIG, per germline (reference sequence). The CDR3 bases are TGTGCCTGGAGTGGGACAGGGGCTTATAGTGAGCAGTTCTTC. Encoded protein: CAWSGTGAYSEQFF.